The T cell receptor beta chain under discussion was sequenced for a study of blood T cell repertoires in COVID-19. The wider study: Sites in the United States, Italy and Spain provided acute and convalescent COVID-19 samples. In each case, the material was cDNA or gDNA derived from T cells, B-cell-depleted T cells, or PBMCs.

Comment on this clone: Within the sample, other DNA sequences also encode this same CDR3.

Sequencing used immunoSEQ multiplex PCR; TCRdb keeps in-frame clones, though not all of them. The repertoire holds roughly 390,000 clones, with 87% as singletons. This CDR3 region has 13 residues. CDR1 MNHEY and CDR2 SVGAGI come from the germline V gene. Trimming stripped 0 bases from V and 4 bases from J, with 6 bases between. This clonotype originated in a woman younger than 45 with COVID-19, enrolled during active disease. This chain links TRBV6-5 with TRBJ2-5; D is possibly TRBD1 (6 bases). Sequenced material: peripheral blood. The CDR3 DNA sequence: TGTGCCAGCAGTTACTCCAGGGGAGAGACCCAGTACTTC. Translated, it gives CASSYSRGETQYF.